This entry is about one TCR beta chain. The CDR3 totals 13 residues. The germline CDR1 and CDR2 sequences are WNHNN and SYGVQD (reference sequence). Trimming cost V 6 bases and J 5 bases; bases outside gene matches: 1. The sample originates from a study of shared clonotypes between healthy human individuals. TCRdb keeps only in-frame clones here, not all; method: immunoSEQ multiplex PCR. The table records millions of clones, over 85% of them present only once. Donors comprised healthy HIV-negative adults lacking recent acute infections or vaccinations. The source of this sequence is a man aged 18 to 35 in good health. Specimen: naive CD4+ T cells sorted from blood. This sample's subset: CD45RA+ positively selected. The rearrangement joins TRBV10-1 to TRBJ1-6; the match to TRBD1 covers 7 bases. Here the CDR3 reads CASRGTDNSPLHF. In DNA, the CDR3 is TGCGCCAGCAGAGGGACAGATAATTCACCCCTCCACTTT.